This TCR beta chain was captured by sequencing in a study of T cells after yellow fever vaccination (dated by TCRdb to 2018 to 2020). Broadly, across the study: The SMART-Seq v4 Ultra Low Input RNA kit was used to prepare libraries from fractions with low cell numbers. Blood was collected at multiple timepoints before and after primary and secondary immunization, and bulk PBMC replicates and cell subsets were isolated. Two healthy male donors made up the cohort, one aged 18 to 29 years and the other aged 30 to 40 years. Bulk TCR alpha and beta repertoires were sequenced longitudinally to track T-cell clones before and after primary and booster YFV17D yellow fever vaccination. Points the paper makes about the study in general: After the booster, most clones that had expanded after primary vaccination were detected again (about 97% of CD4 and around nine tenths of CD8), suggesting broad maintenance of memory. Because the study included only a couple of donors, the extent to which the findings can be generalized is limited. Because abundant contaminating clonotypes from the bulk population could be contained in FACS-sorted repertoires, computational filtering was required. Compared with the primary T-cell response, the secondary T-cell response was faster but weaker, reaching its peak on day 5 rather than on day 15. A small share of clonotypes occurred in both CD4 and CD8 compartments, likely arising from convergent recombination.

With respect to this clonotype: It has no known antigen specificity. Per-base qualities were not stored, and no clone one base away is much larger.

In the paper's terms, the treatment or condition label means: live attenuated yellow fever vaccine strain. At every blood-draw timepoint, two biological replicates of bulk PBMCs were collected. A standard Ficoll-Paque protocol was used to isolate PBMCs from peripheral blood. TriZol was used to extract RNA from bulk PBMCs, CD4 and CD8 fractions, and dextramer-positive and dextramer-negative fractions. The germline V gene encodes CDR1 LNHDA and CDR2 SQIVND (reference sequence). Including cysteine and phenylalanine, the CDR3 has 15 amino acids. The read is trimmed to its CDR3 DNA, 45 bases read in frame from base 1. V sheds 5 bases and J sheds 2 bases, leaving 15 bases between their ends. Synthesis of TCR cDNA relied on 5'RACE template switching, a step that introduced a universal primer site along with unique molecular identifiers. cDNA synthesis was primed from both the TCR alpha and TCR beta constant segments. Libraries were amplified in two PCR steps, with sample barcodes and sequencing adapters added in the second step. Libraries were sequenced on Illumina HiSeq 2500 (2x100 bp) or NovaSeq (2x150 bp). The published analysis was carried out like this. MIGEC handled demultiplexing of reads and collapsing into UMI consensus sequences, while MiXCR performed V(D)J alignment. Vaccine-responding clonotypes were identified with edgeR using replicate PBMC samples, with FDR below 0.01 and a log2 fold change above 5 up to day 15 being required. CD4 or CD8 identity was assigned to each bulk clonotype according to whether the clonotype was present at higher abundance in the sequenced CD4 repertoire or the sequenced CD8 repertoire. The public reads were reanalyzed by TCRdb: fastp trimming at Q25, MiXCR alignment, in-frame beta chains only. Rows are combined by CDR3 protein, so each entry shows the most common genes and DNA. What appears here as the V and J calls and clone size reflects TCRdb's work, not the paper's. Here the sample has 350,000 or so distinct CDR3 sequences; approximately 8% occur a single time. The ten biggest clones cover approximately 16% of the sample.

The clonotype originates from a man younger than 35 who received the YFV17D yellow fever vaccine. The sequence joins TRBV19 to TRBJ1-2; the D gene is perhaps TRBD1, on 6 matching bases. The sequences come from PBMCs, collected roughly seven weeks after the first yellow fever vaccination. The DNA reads TGTGCCAGTAGTCTCCTACAGGGTGGGAACTATGGCTACACCTTC. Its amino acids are CASSLLQGGNYGYTF. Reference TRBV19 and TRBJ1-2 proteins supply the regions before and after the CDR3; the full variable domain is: DGGITQSPKYLFRKEGQNVTLSCEQNLNHDAMYWYRQDPGQGLRLIYYSQIVNDFQKGDIAEGYSVSREKKESFPLTVTSAQKNPTAFYLCASSLLQGGNYGYTFGSGTRLTVV.